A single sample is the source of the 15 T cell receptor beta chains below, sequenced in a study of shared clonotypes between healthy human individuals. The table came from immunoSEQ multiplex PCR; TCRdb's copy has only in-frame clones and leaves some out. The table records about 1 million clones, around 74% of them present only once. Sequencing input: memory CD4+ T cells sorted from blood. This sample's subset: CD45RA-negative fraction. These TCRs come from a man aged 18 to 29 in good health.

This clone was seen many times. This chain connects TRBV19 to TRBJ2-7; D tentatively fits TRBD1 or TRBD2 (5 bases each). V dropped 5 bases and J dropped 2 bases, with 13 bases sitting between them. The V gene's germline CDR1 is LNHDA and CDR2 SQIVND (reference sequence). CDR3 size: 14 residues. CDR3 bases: TGTGCCAGTAGTCGCCGGGACGGCGCCTACGAGCAGTACTTC. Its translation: CASSRRDGAYEQYF.

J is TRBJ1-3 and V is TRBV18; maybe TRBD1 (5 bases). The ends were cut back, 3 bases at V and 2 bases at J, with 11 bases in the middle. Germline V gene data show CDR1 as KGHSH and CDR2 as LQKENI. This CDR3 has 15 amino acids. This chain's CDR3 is CASSPGPGPGNTIYF. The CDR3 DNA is TGTGCCAGCTCACCGGGGCCGGGGCCTGGAAACACCATATATTTT.

The CDR3 reads CAWSSGARSGANVLTF. DNA for the CDR3: TGTGCCTGGAGTTCTGGGGCCCGCTCTGGGGCCAACGTCCTGACTTTC. The V and J genes are TRBV30 and TRBJ2-6; D may be TRBD1 (5 bases). Germline assignment: CDR1 GTSNPN and CDR2 SVGIG (reference sequence). CDR3 length equals 16 residues. Between the trimmed V and J ends, which lost 2 bases and 0 bases, there was a span of 11 bases.

The CDR3 DNA reads as TGCGCCAGCAGCACCCTGCTACTAGCGGGGTTCACAGATACGCAGTATTTT. This codes for CASSTLLLAGFTDTQYF. The J gene is TRBJ2-3, the V gene TRBV5-1; 10 bases map to TRBD2. CDR1 SGHRS and CDR2 YFSETQ come from the germline V gene. V lost 4 bases, J lost 2 bases, and 10 bases stayed unmatched. The CDR3 covers 17 residues.

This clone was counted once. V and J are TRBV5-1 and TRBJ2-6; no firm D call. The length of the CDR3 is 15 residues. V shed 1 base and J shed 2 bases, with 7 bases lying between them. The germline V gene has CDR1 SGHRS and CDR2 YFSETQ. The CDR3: CASSLRGAGANVLTF. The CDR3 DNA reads TGCGCCAGCAGCTTGAGAGGAGCTGGGGCCAACGTCCTGACTTTC.

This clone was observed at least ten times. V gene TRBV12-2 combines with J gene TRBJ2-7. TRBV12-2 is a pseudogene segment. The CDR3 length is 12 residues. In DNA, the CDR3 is TGTGCAAGTCGCTTAAAGGAAATCGAGCAGTACTTC. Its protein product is CASRLKEIEQYF.

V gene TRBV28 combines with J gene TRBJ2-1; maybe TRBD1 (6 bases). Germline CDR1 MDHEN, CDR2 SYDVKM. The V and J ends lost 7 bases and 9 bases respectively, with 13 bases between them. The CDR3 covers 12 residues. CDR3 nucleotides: TGTGCCAGCACCCACCCACAGGGTGAGCAGTTCTTC. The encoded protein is CASTHPQGEQFF.

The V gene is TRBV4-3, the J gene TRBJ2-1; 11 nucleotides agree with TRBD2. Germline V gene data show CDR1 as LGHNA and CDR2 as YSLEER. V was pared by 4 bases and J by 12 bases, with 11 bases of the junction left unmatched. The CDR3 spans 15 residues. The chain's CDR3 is CASSLRGTSGSVQFF. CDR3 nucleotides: TGCGCCAGCAGCCTCCGCGGGACTAGCGGTTCGGTGCAGTTCTTC.

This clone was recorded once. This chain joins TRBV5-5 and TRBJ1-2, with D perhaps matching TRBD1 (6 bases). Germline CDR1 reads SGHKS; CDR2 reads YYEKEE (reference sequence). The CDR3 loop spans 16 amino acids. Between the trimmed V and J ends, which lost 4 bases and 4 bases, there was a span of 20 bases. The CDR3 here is CASSPKNRAEIYGYTF. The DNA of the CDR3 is TGTGCCAGCAGCCCAAAGAACAGGGCAGAGATCTATGGCTACACCTTC.

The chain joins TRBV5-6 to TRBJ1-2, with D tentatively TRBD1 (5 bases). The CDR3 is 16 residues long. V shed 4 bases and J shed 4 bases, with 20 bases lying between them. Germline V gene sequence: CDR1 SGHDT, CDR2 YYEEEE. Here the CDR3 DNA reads TGTGCCAGCAGCCCGGGGGTGGGAGGTCTGGTCTATGGCTACACCTTC. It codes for CASSPGVGGLVYGYTF. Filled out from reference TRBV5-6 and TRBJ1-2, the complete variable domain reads DAGVTQSPTHLIKTRGQQVTLRCSPKSGHDTVSWYQQALGQGPQFIFQYYEEEERQRGNFPDRFSGHQFPNYSSELNVNALLLGDSALYLCASSPGVGGLVYGYTFGSGTRLTVV.

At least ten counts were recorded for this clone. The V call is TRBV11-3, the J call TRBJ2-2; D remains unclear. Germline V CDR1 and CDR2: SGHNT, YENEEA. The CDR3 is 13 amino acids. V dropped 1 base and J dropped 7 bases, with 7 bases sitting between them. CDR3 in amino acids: CASSLAPNGELFF. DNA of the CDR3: TGTGCCAGCAGCTTAGCACCAAACGGGGAGCTGTTTTTT.

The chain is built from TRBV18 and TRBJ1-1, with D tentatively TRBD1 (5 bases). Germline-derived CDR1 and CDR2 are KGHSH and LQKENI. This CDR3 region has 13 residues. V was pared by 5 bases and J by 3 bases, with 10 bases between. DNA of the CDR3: TGTGCCAGCTCAGGGTTGGGGGACACTGAAGCTTTCTTT. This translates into CASSGLGDTEAFF.

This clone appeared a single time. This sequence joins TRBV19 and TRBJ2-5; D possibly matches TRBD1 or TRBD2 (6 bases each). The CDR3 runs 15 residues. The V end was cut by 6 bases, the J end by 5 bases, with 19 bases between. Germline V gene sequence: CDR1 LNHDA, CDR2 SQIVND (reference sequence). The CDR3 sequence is CASREGTPGRETQYF. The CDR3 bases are TGTGCCAGTAGGGAGGGGACACCCGGACGGGAGACCCAGTACTTC.

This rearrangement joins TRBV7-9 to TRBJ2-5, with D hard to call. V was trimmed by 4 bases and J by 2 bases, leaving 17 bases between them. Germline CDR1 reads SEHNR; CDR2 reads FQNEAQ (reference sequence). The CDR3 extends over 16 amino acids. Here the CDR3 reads CASSSINLANQETQYF. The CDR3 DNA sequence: TGTGCCAGCAGCTCGATAAACTTGGCTAATCAAGAGACCCAGTACTTC.

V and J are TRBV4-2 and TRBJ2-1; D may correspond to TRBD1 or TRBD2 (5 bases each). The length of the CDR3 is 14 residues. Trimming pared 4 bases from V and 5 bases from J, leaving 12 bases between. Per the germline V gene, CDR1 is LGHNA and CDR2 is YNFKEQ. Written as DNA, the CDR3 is TGTGCCAGCAGCCGAGGGGCTAATAACAATGAGCAGTTCTTC. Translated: CASSRGANNNEQFF.